Below, one T cell receptor (beta chain) is given with its context. This sample stems from a study of blood T cell repertoires in COVID-19. About the study: Sources were T cells, B-cell-depleted T cells, or PBMCs; the material itself was cDNA or gDNA.

Looked up from germline, CDR1 is MNHEY and CDR2 is SVGAGI. Trimming removed 6 bases at V and 3 bases at J, with 12 bases between. The CDR3 covers 13 residues. Sequenced by immunoSEQ multiplex PCR; TCRdb stores in-frame clones only, minus some. Of roughly 230,000 clones in the sample, 80% to 90% are singletons; the top ten hold around 0.96%. Material: peripheral blood. The clonotype was recovered from a man aged 40-50 years with acute or convalescent COVID-19. The rearrangement joins TRBV6-5 to TRBJ2-7, with D possibly TRBD1 on 6 matching bases. CDR3 in DNA: TGTGCCAGCAGCCGGACAGAGAACTACGAGCAGTACTTC. It codes for CASSRTENYEQYF.